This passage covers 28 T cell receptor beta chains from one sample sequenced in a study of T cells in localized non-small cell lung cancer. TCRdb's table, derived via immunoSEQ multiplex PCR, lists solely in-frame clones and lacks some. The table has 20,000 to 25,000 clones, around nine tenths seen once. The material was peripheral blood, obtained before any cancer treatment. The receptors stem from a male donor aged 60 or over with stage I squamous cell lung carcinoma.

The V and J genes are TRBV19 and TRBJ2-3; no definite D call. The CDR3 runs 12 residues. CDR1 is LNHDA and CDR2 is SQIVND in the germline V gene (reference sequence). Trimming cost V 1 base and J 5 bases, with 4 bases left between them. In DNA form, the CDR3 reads TGTGCCAGTAGTATAGTAAGAGATACGCAGTATTTT. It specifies CASSIVRDTQYF.

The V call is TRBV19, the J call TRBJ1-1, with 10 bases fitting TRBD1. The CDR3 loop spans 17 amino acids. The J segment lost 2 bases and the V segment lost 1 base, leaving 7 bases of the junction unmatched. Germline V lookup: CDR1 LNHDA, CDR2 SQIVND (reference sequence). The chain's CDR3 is CASSIVGTGAGNTEAFF. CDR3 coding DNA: TGTGCCAGTAGTATAGTTGGGACAGGGGCCGGAAACACTGAAGCTTTCTTT.

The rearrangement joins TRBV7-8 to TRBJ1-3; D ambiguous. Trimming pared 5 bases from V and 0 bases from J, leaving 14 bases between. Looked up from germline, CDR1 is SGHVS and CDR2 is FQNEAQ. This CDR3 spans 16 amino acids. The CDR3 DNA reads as TGTGCCAGCAGCCCACGACGCCCAGACTCTGGAAACACCATATATTTT. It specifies CASSPRRPDSGNTIYF.

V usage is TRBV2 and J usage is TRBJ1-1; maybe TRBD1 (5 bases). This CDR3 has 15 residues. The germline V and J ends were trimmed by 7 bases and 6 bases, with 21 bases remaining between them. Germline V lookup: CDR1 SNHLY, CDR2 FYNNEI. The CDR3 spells CASKRDLWDGPEAFF. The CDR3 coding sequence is TGTGCCAGCAAAAGGGATCTCTGGGACGGCCCTGAAGCTTTCTTT. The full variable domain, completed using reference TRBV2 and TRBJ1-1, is EPEVTQTPSHQVTQMGQEVILRCVPISNHLYFYWYRQILGQKVEFLVSFYNNEISEKSEIFDDQFSVERPDGSNFTLKIRSTKLEDSAMYFCASKRDLWDGPEAFFGQGTRLTVV.

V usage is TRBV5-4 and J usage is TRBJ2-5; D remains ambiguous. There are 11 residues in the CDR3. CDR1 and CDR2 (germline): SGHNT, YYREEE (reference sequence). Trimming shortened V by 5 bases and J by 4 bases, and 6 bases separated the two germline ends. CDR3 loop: CASRSSETQYF. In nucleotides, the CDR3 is TGTGCCAGCAGATCCTCAGAGACCCAGTACTTC.

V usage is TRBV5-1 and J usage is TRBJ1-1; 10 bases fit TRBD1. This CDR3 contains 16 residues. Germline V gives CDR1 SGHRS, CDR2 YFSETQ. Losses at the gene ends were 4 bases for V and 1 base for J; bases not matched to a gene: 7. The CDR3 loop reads CASSPETGGRNTEAFF. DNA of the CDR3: TGCGCCAGCAGCCCCGAGACAGGGGGCAGGAACACTGAAGCTTTCTTT.

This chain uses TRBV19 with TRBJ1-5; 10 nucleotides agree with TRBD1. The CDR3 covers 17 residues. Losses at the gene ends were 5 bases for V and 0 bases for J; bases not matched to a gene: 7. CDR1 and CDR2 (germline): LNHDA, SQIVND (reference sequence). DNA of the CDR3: TGTGCCAGTAGTTCTGGACAGGGGGGCTATAGCAATCAGCCCCAGCATTTT. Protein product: CASSSGQGGYSNQPQHF.

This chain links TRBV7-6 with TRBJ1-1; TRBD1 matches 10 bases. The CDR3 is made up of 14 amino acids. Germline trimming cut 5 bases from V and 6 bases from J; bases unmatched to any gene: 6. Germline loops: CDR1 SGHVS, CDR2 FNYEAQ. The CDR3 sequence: CASSARTGGPEAFF. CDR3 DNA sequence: TGTGCCAGCAGCGCCCGGACAGGGGGGCCTGAAGCTTTCTTT.

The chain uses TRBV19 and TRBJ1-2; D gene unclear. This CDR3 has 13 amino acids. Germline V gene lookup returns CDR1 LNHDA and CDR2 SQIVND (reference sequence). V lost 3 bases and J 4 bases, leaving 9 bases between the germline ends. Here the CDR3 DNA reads TGTGCCAGTAGTATCGGTCGCTTCTATGGCTACACCTTC. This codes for CASSIGRFYGYTF. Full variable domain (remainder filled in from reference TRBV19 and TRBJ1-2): DGGITQSPKYLFRKEGQNVTLSCEQNLNHDAMYWYRQDPGQGLRLIYYSQIVNDFQKGDIAEGYSVSREKKESFPLTVTSAQKNPTAFYLCASSIGRFYGYTFGSGTRLTVV.

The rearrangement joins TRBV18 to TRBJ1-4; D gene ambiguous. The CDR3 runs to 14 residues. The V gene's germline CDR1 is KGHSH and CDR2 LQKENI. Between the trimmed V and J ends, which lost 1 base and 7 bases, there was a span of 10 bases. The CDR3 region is CASSPQGRGEKLFF. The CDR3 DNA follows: TGTGCCAGCTCACCACAGGGCCGCGGTGAAAAACTGTTTTTT.

The chain's CDR3 is CASSPTTAANYGYTF. For the CDR3, the DNA is TGTGCCAGCTCACCAACAACAGCCGCTAACTATGGCTACACCTTC. The chain links TRBV18 to TRBJ1-2; the D is unclear. This CDR3 comprises 15 residues. Germline V gene data show CDR1 as KGHSH and CDR2 as LQKENI. The V gene lost 2 bases and the J gene lost 0 bases, with 10 bases spanning the gap.

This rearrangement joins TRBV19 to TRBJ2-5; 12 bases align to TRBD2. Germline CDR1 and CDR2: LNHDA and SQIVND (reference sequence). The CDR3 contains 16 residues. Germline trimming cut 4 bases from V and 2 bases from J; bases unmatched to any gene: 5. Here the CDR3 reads CASSRRTSGEQETQYF. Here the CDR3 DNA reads TGTGCCAGTAGTAGAAGGACTAGCGGGGAGCAAGAGACCCAGTACTTC.

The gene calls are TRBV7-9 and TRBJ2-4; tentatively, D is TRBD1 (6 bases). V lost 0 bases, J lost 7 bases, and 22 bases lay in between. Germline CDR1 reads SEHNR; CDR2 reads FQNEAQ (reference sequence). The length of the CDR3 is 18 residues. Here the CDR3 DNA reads TGTGCCAGCAGCTTAGCGGAGCTAGGGGGTGCTTCCGGGAACATTCAGTACTTC. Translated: CASSLAELGGASGNIQYF.

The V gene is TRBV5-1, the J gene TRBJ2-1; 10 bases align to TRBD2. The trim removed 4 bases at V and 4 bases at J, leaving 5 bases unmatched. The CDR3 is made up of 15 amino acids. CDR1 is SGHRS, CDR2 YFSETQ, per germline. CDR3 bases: TGCGCCAGCAGCCGGAGCGGGGGGGAATACAATGAGCAGTTCTTC. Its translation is CASSRSGGEYNEQFF.

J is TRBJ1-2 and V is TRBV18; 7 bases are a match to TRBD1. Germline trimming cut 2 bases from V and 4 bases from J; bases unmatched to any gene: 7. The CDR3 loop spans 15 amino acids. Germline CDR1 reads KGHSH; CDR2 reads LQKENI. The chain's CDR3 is CASSPGTDSSYGYTF. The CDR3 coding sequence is TGTGCCAGCTCACCAGGGACAGATTCTTCCTATGGCTACACCTTC.

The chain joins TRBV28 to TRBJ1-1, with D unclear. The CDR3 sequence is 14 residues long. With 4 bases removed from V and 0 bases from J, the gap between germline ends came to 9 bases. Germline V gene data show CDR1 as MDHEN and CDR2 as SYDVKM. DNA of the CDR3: TGTGCCAGCAGTTCGGACGGAGTGAACACTGAAGCTTTCTTT. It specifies CASSSDGVNTEAFF.

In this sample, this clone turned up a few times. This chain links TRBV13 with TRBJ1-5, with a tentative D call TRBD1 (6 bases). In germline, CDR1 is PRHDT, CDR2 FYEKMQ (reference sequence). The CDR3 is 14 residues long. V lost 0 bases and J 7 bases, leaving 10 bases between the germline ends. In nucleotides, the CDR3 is TGTGCCAGCAGCTTAGGGCTACAGGGCCAGCCCCAGCATTTT. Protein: CASSLGLQGQPQHF.

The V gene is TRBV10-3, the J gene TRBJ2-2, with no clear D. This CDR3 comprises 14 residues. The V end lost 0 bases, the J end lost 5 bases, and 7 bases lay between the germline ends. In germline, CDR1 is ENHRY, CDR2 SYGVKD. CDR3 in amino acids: CAISESDITGELFF. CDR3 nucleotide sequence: TGTGCCATCAGTGAGTCAGACATTACCGGGGAGCTGTTTTTT.

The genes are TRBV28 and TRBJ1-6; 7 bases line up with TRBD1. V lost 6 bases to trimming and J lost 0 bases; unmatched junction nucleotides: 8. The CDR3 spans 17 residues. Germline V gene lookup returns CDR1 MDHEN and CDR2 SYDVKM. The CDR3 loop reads CASSQYRGSSYNSPLHF. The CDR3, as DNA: TGTGCCAGCAGCCAATACAGGGGAAGCTCCTATAATTCACCCCTCCACTTT.

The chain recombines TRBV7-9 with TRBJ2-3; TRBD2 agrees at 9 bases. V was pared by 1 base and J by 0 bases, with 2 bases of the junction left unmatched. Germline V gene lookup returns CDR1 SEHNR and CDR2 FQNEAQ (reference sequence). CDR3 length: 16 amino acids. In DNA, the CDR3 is TGTGCCAGCAGCTTAGAACTAGCGGGCAGCACAGATACGCAGTATTTT. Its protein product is CASSLELAGSTDTQYF.

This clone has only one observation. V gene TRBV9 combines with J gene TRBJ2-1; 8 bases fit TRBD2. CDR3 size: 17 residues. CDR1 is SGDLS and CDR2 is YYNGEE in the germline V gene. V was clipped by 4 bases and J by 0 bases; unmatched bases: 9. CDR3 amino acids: CASSPRGGPSSYNEQFF. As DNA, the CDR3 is TGTGCCAGCAGCCCACGGGGGGGACCTAGCTCCTACAATGAGCAGTTCTTC.

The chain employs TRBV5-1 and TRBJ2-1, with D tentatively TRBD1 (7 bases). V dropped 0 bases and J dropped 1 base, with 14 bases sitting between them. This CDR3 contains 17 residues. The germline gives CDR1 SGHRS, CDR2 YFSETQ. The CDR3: CASSLASGGFSYNEQFF. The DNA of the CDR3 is TGCGCCAGCAGCTTGGCCTCAGGGGGGTTTTCCTACAATGAGCAGTTCTTC.

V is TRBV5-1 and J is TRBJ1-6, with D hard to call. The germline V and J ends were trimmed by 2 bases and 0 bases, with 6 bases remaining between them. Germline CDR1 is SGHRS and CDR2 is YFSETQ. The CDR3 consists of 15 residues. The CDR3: CASSFSSSYNSPLHF. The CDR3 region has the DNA TGCGCCAGCAGCTTCAGTAGCTCCTATAATTCACCCCTCCACTTT.

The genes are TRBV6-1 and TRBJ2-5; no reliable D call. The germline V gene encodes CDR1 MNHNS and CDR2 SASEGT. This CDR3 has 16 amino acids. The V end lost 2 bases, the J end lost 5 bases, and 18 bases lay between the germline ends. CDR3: CASSESWTWMRETQYF. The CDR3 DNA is TGTGCCAGCAGTGAATCCTGGACCTGGATGAGGGAGACCCAGTACTTC.

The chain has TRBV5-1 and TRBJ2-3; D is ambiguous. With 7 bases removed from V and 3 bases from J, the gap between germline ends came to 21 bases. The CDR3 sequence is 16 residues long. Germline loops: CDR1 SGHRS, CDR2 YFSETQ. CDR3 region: CASCSDPTKWTDTQYF. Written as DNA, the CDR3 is TGCGCCAGCTGTTCCGACCCGACCAAATGGACAGATACGCAGTATTTT.

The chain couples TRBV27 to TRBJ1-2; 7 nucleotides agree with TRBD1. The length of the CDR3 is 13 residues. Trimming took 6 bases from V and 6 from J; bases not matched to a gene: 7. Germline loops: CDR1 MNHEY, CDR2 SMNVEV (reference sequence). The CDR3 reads CASSGRGRNGYTF. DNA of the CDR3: TGTGCCAGCAGCGGAAGGGGGCGGAATGGCTACACCTTC.

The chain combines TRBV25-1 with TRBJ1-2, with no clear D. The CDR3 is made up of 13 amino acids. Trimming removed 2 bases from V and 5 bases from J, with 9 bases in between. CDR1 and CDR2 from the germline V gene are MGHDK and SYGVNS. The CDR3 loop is CASSEEGLYGYTF. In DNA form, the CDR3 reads TGTGCCAGCAGTGAAGAAGGATTGTATGGCTACACCTTC.

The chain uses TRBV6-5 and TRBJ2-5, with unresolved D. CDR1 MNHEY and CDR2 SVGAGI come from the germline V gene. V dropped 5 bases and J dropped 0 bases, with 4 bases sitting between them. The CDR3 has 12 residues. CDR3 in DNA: TGTGCCAGCAGTGGGTACCAAGAGACCCAGTACTTC. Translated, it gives CASSGYQETQYF.